This T cell receptor beta chain was sequenced for a study of response to subunit inactivated influenza vaccine. Broader study findings: The study's authors posited that every seasonal influenza vaccination enlists few new T cells.

TCRdb fed the RT-PCR reads into MiXCR, producing one record per CDR3 protein. This table has approximately 500,000 distinct CDR3 sequences, 10% to 15% appearing once. CDR3 length: 14 amino acids. CDR1 and CDR2 (germline): GTSNPN, SVGIG (reference sequence). V was pared by 0 bases and J by 1 base, with 7 bases between. This clonotype came up a few times. What it binds is unknown. The material sequenced was PBMCs from blood, taken more than 35 days after vaccination. The TCR sequence derives from a middle-aged man who received an inactivated influenza vaccine. The J gene is TRBJ1-5, the V gene TRBV30; D remains unclear. CDR3 protein: CAWSVSQSNQPQHF. CDR3 in DNA: TGTGCCTGGAGTGTATCGCAGAGCAATCAGCCCCAGCATTTT.